This is a list of T cell receptor beta chains from one sample in a study of T cells expressing NK-cell markers. TCRdb derives one entry per CDR3 protein from the 5' RACE reads, leaving out DNA. The sample holds roughly 390,000 distinct CDR3 sequences. Sequencing was done on a sample of blood T cells: a sorted CD56 or NKG2C T cell subset, CD4+ or CD8+ T cells, or bulk PBMC T cells (not recorded which). These receptors were obtained from a woman in her forties or fifties in good health. CDR3s include the opening cysteine and the closing phenylalanine or tryptophan.

j_call: TRBJ2-5; cdr3_length: 15; v_call: TRBV7-9; cdr3_aa: CASSPPEVVQETQYF
j_call: TRBJ1-1; cdr3_length: 13; v_call: TRBV20-1; cdr3_aa: CSARRPENTEAFF
j_call: TRBJ2-2; cdr3_length: 14; v_call: TRBV29-1; cdr3_aa: CSVRTGVEWGELFF
j_call: TRBJ2-1; cdr3_length: 17; v_call: TRBV12-3/TRBV12-4; cdr3_aa: CASSFSGRVSLMNEQFF
j_call: TRBJ2-1; cdr3_length: 14; v_call: TRBV2; cdr3_aa: CASTGASGGKKQFF
j_call: TRBJ2-1; cdr3_length: 15; v_call: TRBV29-1; cdr3_aa: CSVEPVTSGSNEQFF
j_call: TRBJ2-1; cdr3_length: 14; v_call: TRBV5-1; cdr3_aa: CASSLGTSIDEQFF
j_call: TRBJ2-1; cdr3_length: 15; v_call: TRBV4-2; cdr3_aa: CASSQDGTSGNEQFF
j_call: TRBJ1-1; cdr3_length: 14; v_call: TRBV20-1; cdr3_aa: CSARVVRTNTEAFF
j_call: TRBJ2-6; cdr3_length: 16; v_call: TRBV3-1; cdr3_aa: CASSHEQGTGANVLTF
j_call: TRBJ2-7; cdr3_length: 15; v_call: TRBV5-4; cdr3_aa: CASSLRLAGRDEQYF
j_call: TRBJ2-1; cdr3_length: 16; v_call: TRBV5-1; cdr3_aa: CASSDLAGGSYNEQFF
j_call: TRBJ1-1; cdr3_length: 16; v_call: TRBV12-3/TRBV12-4; cdr3_aa: CASSLSGGAMNTEAFF
j_call: TRBJ2-6; cdr3_length: 14; v_call: TRBV2; cdr3_aa: CASRDLIGANVLTF
j_call: TRBJ2-1; cdr3_length: 15; v_call: TRBV6-1; cdr3_aa: CASSEVGQLDNEQFF
j_call: TRBJ2-7; cdr3_length: 11; v_call: TRBV27; cdr3_aa: CATHRGNEQYF
j_call: TRBJ2-7; cdr3_length: 14; v_call: TRBV4-1; cdr3_aa: CASSHGPERYEQYF
j_call: TRBJ2-6; cdr3_length: 18; v_call: TRBV12-3/TRBV12-4; cdr3_aa: CASSLEVGTGSGANVLTF
j_call: TRBJ2-1; cdr3_length: 15; v_call: TRBV20-1; cdr3_aa: CSARVSERVYNEQFF
j_call: TRBJ2-2; cdr3_length: 15; v_call: TRBV5-1; cdr3_aa: CASSLGTGKAGELFF
j_call: TRBJ2-3; cdr3_length: 14; v_call: TRBV10-3; cdr3_aa: CAIRGTSEGDTQYF
j_call: TRBJ2-3; cdr3_length: 14; v_call: TRBV11-2; cdr3_aa: CASSLEGSKDTQYF